This record covers a single TCR beta chain. These data come from a study of blood T cell repertoires in COVID-19. Generated by immunoSEQ multiplex PCR, the TCRdb table keeps only in-frame clones and is missing some. The sample holds some 99,000 clones; about 86% are singletons and the top ten take 10% to 15%. V lost 2 bases and J 3 bases, leaving 7 bases between the germline ends. This CDR3 is 13 amino acids long. Germline V gene sequence: CDR1 MNHEY, CDR2 SVGAGI. The sample comprised peripheral blood. The V call is TRBV6-5, the J call TRBJ1-2, with a weak D call TRBD1 (6 bases). The receptor's source is a woman in her sixties in a cohort sampled during active or convalescent COVID-19. The CDR3 sequence: CASSYNRDYGYTF. DNA of the CDR3: TGTGCCAGCAGTTACAACAGGGACTATGGCTACACCTTC.